This is a list of T cell receptor beta chains from one sample in a study of blood T cells in healthy people across ages. TCRdb redid the calling of the 5' RACE reads with MiXCR, one entry per CDR3 protein. Of approximately 810,000 distinct CDR3 sequences in the sample, more than 25% were seen once. Material for sequencing was blood. These receptors came from a woman of 80 years or more in good health. CDR3s include the opening cysteine and the closing phenylalanine or tryptophan. A D gene is named only where the DNA matches it firmly. Expanded clones are given a class, and other clones once, few, many or no size at all.

>14|NA|TRBV5-1|TRBJ1-4|NA
CASSLAKDGEKLFF
TGCGCCAGCAGCTTGGCCAAGGACGGAGAAAAACTGTTTTTT
>16|NA|TRBV5-1|TRBJ1-2|many
CASSSATGPSNYGYTF
TGCGCCAGCAGCTCCGCAACAGGGCCGAGTAACTATGGCTACACCTTC
>17|NA|TRBV30|TRBJ2-6|NA
CAWSTDSTSSGANVLTF
TGTGCCTGGAGTACCGACAGTACCAGCTCTGGGGCCAACGTCCTGACTTTC
>14|NA|TRBV5-5|TRBJ1-1|few
CASSLAQGGSWAFF
TGTGCCAGCAGCTTGGCGCAGGGAGGGTCGTGGGCTTTCTTT
>15|NA|TRBV3-1|TRBJ2-3|many
CASSQDRVYTDTQYF
TGTGCCAGCAGCCAAGATCGAGTATACACAGATACGCAGTATTTT
>14|NA|TRBV29-1|TRBJ1-3|NA
CSVESGMAGNTIYF
TGCAGCGTTGAGTCGGGTATGGCTGGAAACACCATATATTTT
>17|NA|TRBV5-1|TRBJ2-2|few
CASSYLSGHRNTGELFF
TGCGCCAGCAGCTATCTGTCGGGACATAGGAACACCGGGGAGCTGTTTTTT
>15|TRBD1|TRBV4-3|TRBJ1-1|many
CASSTTQGPLTEAFF
TGCGCCAGCAGCACAACACAGGGGCCTCTCACTGAAGCTTTCTTT
>18|NA|TRBV7-4|TRBJ2-3|NA
CASSPGLAGRTSTDTQYF
TGTGCCAGCAGCCCGGGACTGGCGGGTCGGACCTCGACAGATACGCAGTATTTT
>17|TRBD1|TRBV6-6|TRBJ1-4|NA
CASRRTGEVFGNEKLFF
TGTGCCAGCAGGAGGACAGGGGAGGTTTTCGGTAATGAAAAACTGTTTTTT
>12|TRBD1|TRBV12-3/TRBV12-4|TRBJ2-1|few
CASSLGQTVQFF
TGTGCCAGCAGTTTGGGACAGACAGTGCAGTTCTTC
>13|TRBD2|TRBV3-1|TRBJ2-5|few
CASSRAAGNEQYF
TGTGCCAGCAGCCGTGCAGCGGGGAATGAGCAGTACTTC
>13|TRBD1|TRBV29-1|TRBJ1-2|NA
CSVVTGVPYGYTF
TGCAGCGTAGTAACAGGGGTCCCATATGGCTACACCTTC
>14|TRBD2|TRBV29-1|TRBJ2-3|many
CSVSTGTSKDTQYF
TGCAGCGTTTCCACCGGGACTAGCAAGGATACGCAGTATTTT
>14|TRBD1|TRBV5-1|TRBJ2-7|NA
CASSRWDRGGEQYF
TGCGCCAGCAGCCGTTGGGACAGGGGGGGCGAGCAGTACTTC
>15|NA|TRBV20-1|TRBJ2-3|many
CSAPGRVVSTDTQYF
TGCAGTGCCCCCGGGAGAGTCGTAAGCACAGATACGCAGTATTTT
>15|NA|TRBV9|TRBJ1-6|once
CASSVRAQGGSPLHF
TGTGCCAGCAGCGTGCGGGCCCAGGGTGGCTCACCCCTCCACTTT
>14|NA|TRBV6-5|TRBJ2-7|many
CASTQQGALGEQYF
TGTGCCAGCACCCAACAAGGGGCCCTAGGTGAGCAGTACTTC
>16|NA|TRBV7-2|TRBJ2-1|few
CASSLVAGLGYNEQFF
TGTGCCAGCAGCTTAGTAGCCGGGTTGGGGTACAATGAGCAGTTCTTC
>14|NA|TRBV20-1|TRBJ2-1|NA
CSVPGGQIYNEQFF
TGCAGTGTGCCCGGGGGCCAAATCTACAATGAGCAGTTCTTC
>18|NA|TRBV6-2/TRBV6-3|TRBJ2-5|few
CASSILNSRWGYQETQYF
TGTGCCAGCAGTATACTCAATTCCCGTTGGGGATACCAAGAGACCCAGTACTTC
>15|TRBD2|TRBV6-5|TRBJ2-3|NA
CASRPGLATTDTQYF
TGTGCCAGCAGGCCGGGACTAGCGACCACAGATACGCAGTATTTT
>14|TRBD1|TRBV5-1|TRBJ2-7|many
CASGALPGGYEQYF
TGCGCCAGCGGGGCCTTACCAGGGGGCTACGAGCAGTACTTC
>15|TRBD1|TRBV19|TRBJ1-6|NA
CASSRSTGGDSPLHF
TGTGCCAGTAGTAGATCGACAGGGGGTGATTCACCCCTCCACTTT
>15|TRBD1|TRBV15|TRBJ2-5|NA
CATSRGEGAGNEQYF
TGTGCCACCAGCAGAGGTGAGGGGGCAGGAAATGAGCAGTACTTC
>18|TRBD1|TRBV6-2/TRBV6-3|TRBJ2-1|NA
CASSKIRGQGGAYNEQFF
TGTGCCAGCAGTAAAATCCGGGGACAGGGGGGGGCCTACAATGAGCAGTTCTTC
>15|NA|TRBV2|TRBJ2-7|NA
CASSGSINQIYEQYF
TGTGCCAGCAGTGGCAGTATTAACCAAATCTACGAGCAGTACTTC
>16|TRBD1|TRBV7-2|TRBJ1-5|NA
CASSFLQGVGNQPQHF
TGTGCCAGCAGCTTCCTACAGGGGGTAGGTAATCAGCCCCAGCATTTT
>14|NA|TRBV30|TRBJ2-3|few
CAWSEGDSTDTQYF
TGTGCCTGGAGTGAGGGGGACAGCACAGATACGCAGTATTTT
>17|NA|TRBV5-1|TRBJ1-2|few
CASSRTGAGLDWGGYTF
TGCGCCAGCAGCCGAACCGGGGCAGGACTTGATTGGGGTGGCTACACCTTC
>18|TRBD2|TRBV6-2/TRBV6-3|TRBJ2-1|NA
CASSYPGLAGVNDNEQFF
TGTGCCAGCAGTTACCCGGGTCTAGCGGGAGTTAACGACAATGAGCAGTTCTTC
>10|NA|TRBV20-1|TRBJ2-1|many
CSARKYEQFF
TGCAGTGCTAGAAAATATGAGCAGTTCTTC
>12|NA|TRBV5-1|TRBJ2-1|once
CASSLVHNEQFF
TGCGCCAGCAGCTTGGTGCACAATGAGCAGTTCTTC
>16|TRBD1|TRBV6-2/TRBV6-3|TRBJ1-1|few
CASSYDRGWRDTEAFF
TGTGCCAGCAGTTACGACAGGGGCTGGAGGGACACTGAAGCTTTCTTT
>13|TRBD1|TRBV29-1|TRBJ2-7|NA
CSVVRGPTYEQYF
TGCAGCGTTGTCAGGGGGCCGACCTACGAGCAGTACTTC
>18|TRBD2|TRBV20-1|TRBJ2-7|many
CSARDPGLAGRSSYEQYF
TGCAGTGCTAGAGATCCGGGACTAGCGGGGAGGTCCTCCTACGAGCAGTACTTC
>15|NA|TRBV10-2|TRBJ2-5|many
CASSDQRQVQETQYF
TGCGCCAGCAGTGATCAGCGGCAGGTCCAAGAGACCCAGTACTTC
>15|NA|TRBV6-6|TRBJ1-2|NA
CASSIPGPRDYGYTF
TGTGCCAGCAGCATTCCGGGGCCCCGTGACTATGGCTACACCTTC
>16|TRBD1|TRBV4-1|TRBJ1-5|few
CASSQDGSTGVQPQHF
TGCGCCAGCAGCCAAGATGGTTCGACAGGGGTTCAGCCCCAGCATTTT
>13|NA|TRBV5-5|TRBJ2-7|NA
CASSQERGHEQYF
TGTGCCAGCAGCCAAGAAAGGGGCCACGAGCAGTACTTC
>16|NA|TRBV9|TRBJ2-1|many
CASSVYGGSSYNEQFF
TGTGCCAGCAGCGTCTATGGCGGTAGCTCCTACAATGAGCAGTTCTTC
>15|TRBD1|TRBV6-6|TRBJ2-3|many
CASSHDRASTDTQYF
TGTGCCAGCAGCCATGACAGGGCTAGCACAGATACGCAGTATTTT
>14|NA|TRBV12-3/TRBV12-4|TRBJ2-7|NA
CASSLAPGEEAQYF
TGTGCCAGCAGCTTAGCCCCCGGTGAAGAGGCCCAGTACTTC
>15|TRBD2|TRBV6-5|TRBJ2-1|few
CASRLGGNSYNEQFF
TGTGCCAGCAGACTCGGGGGGAACTCCTACAATGAGCAGTTCTTC
>14|NA|TRBV2|TRBJ1-2|many
CASSEAATGYGYTF
TGTGCCAGCAGTGAAGCGGCTACGGGCTATGGCTACACCTTC
>15|NA|TRBV7-2|TRBJ2-3|NA
CASSVVWRLKDTQYF
TGTGCCAGCAGCGTAGTATGGAGGCTGAAAGATACGCAGTATTTT
>15|NA|TRBV14|TRBJ2-1|many
CASSQLNDGSNEQFF
TGTGCCAGCAGCCAGTTAAACGATGGTAGCAATGAGCAGTTCTTC
>15|NA|TRBV5-1|TRBJ1-4|few
CASSLAGQGGEKLFF
TGCGCCAGCAGCTTGGCCGGGCAGGGCGGAGAAAAACTGTTTTTT
>14|NA|TRBV7-9|TRBJ1-2|NA
CASSTSGVEDGYTF
TGTGCCAGCAGCACCTCGGGGGTGGAGGATGGCTACACCTTC
>16|NA|TRBV18|TRBJ2-7|NA
CASSPPARGGVSEQYF
TGTGCCAGCTCACCACCGGCGCGGGGTGGGGTAAGCGAGCAGTACTTC
>14|TRBD1|TRBV27|TRBJ1-6|few
CASSFGDRVSPLHF
TGTGCCAGCAGTTTCGGGGACAGGGTCTCACCCCTCCACTTT
>14|NA|TRBV20-1|TRBJ1-5|many
CSARVGGGNQPQHF
TGCAGTGCTAGAGTCGGGGGGGGCAATCAGCCCCAGCATTTT
>15|NA|TRBV18|TRBJ2-3|many
CASSQAPGFTDTQYF
TGTGCCAGCTCACAGGCCCCGGGGTTCACAGATACGCAGTATTTT
>13|NA|TRBV6-2/TRBV6-3|TRBJ2-7|many
CASRTPSTYEQYF
TGTGCCAGCAGAACACCATCCACCTACGAGCAGTACTTC
>13|NA|TRBV18|TRBJ1-1|few
CASSPTQNSEAFF
TGTGCCAGCTCACCAACTCAGAATTCTGAAGCTTTCTTT
>15|NA|TRBV10-3|TRBJ2-7|many
CAISDGVGAAGEQYF
TGTGCCATCAGTGACGGAGTCGGGGCTGCGGGAGAGCAGTACTTC
>14|NA|TRBV7-2|TRBJ2-5|many
CASSFVLVGETQYF
TGTGCCAGCAGCTTCGTCCTGGTGGGAGAGACCCAGTACTTC